Below, 14 T cell receptor beta chains from the same sample are listed, as sequenced in a study of blood T cell repertoires in COVID-19. Only in-frame clones appear in the TCRdb table, and some are missing; sequencing was by immunoSEQ multiplex PCR. The sample yields under 500,000 clones, roughly nine tenths seen once. The sequencing sample was made of PBMCs or T cells enriched from blood (not recorded which). The receptors originated from a woman between 18 and 29 years old with acute COVID-19.

There are many counts of this clone. The J gene is TRBJ1-2, the V gene TRBV3-1 (or the pseudogene TRBV3-2), with D perhaps TRBD1 (6 bases). Trimming removed 3 bases at V and 4 bases at J, with 15 bases between. This CDR3 has 15 amino acids. Germline CDR1 reads LGHDT; CDR2 reads YNNKEL (reference sequence). Here the CDR3 DNA reads TGTGCCAGCAGCCATGTAAGGGGGGGACTCTATGGCTACACCTTC. This sequence encodes CASSHVRGGLYGYTF.

In DNA form, the CDR3 reads TGTGCCAGCAGCTACACCGGACAGTGGGGGACTGAAGCTTTCTTT. Its protein product is CASSYTGQWGTEAFF. V is TRBV2 and J is TRBJ1-1; D possibly corresponds to TRBD1 (6 bases). Germline CDR1 SNHLY, CDR2 FYNNEI. Trimming removed 6 bases at V and 5 bases at J, with 19 bases between. This CDR3 contains 15 residues. The full variable domain, completed using reference TRBV2 and TRBJ1-1, is EPEVTQTPSHQVTQMGQEVILRCVPISNHLYFYWYRQILGQKVEFLVSFYNNEISEKSEIFDDQFSVERPDGSNFTLKIRSTKLEDSAMYFCASSYTGQWGTEAFFGQGTRLTVV.

V is TRBV19 and J is TRBJ1-2; D call uncertain. The CDR3 loop spans 11 amino acids. The germline V gene has CDR1 LNHDA and CDR2 SQIVND (reference sequence). CDR3 region: CVGLGYYGYTF. The CDR3 DNA reads TGTGTCGGACTTGGTTACTATGGCTACACCTTC.

The V gene is TRBV7-9, the J gene TRBJ1-2; 9 nucleotides line up with TRBD1. This CDR3 is 16 amino acids long. The germline V gene has CDR1 SEHNR and CDR2 FQNEAQ (reference sequence). V dropped 5 bases and J dropped 1; count of bases not matched to a gene: 8. The CDR3 spells CASSQLRDRDNYGYTF. The CDR3, as DNA: TGTGCCAGCAGCCAGCTCCGGGACAGGGATAACTATGGCTACACCTTC.

J is TRBJ1-5 and V is TRBV30, with unresolved D. Trimming took 2 bases from V and 0 from J, leaving 8 bases between them. There are 14 residues in the CDR3. Germline V lookup: CDR1 GTSNPN, CDR2 SVGIG (reference sequence). CDR3 protein: CAWSPHYSNQPQHF. The CDR3, as DNA: TGTGCCTGGAGTCCACACTATAGCAATCAGCCCCAGCATTTT.

V and J are TRBV5-5 and TRBJ1-3; 8 bases align to TRBD1. CDR1 is SGHKS, CDR2 YYEKEE, per germline (reference sequence). The CDR3 length is 14 residues. V was pared by 4 bases and J by 3 bases, with 3 bases of the junction left unmatched. The CDR3 sequence: CASSRDRGGNTIYF. CDR3 bases: TGTGCCAGCAGCCGAGACAGGGGTGGAAACACCATATATTTT. Together with reference TRBV5-5 and TRBJ1-3, the CDR3 gives the full variable domain: DAGVTQSPTHLIKTRGQQVTLRCSPISGHKSVSWYQQVLGQGPQFIFQYYEKEERGRGNFPDRFSARQFPNYSSELNVNALLLGDSALYLCASSRDRGGNTIYFGEGSWLTVV.

The rearrangement uses TRBV28 and TRBJ1-1; 12 bases align to TRBD1. The CDR3 is made up of 11 amino acids. Germline CDR1 MDHEN, CDR2 SYDVKM. The ends lost 5 bases at V and 12 bases at J; junction bases unmatched: 1. The CDR3 reads CASSRDRGPFF. In DNA form, the CDR3 reads TGTGCCAGCAGTCGGGACAGGGGGCCTTTCTTT.

The chain carries TRBV7-9 and TRBJ1-1, with TRBD1 matching 7 bases. The junction had 5 bases not matched to a gene; V was cut back by 7 bases and J by 0 bases. CDR3 length equals 14 residues. Looked up from germline, CDR1 is SEHNR and CDR2 is FQNEAQ (reference sequence). The CDR3 DNA reads TGTGCCAGCAAATTGACAGGGATGAACACTGAAGCTTTCTTT. Protein sequence: CASKLTGMNTEAFF.

This sequence joins TRBV15 and TRBJ1-1, with D unresolved. V was clipped by 4 bases and J by 7 bases, with 19 bases between them. Germline assignment: CDR1 LNHNV and CDR2 YYDKDF (reference sequence). This CDR3 spans 15 amino acids. CDR3: CATSIDTALEDEAFF. The CDR3 DNA reads TGTGCCACCAGCATCGACACGGCTTTAGAAGATGAAGCTTTCTTT. Full variable domain (outside the CDR3, taken from reference TRBV15 and TRBJ1-1): DAMVIQNPRYQVTQFGKPVTLSCSQTLNHNVMYWYQQKSSQAPKLLFHYYDKDFNNEADTPDNFQSRRPNTSFCFLDIRSPGLGDTAMYLCATSIDTALEDEAFFGQGTRLTVV.

This clone was seen more than once but under ten times. The rearrangement uses TRBV7-2 and TRBJ1-1; D remains ambiguous. Trimming pared 7 bases from V and 3 bases from J, leaving 12 bases between. Germline V gene sequence: CDR1 SGHTA, CDR2 FQGNSA. The CDR3 has 13 residues. CDR3 loop: CASTLTRDTEAFF. CDR3 sequence (DNA): TGTGCCAGCACTTTAACACGGGACACTGAAGCTTTCTTT.

This rearrangement joins TRBV21-1 to TRBJ1-2; no check of the table's D call, TRBD1, against the DNA was made. TRBV21-1 is shown as a pseudogene. The CDR3 is 15 amino acids. CDR3 bases: TGTGCCAGCAGCAAAAAGCCAACAGGGGGCGCCGGCTACACCTTC. Translating it yields CASSKKPTGGAGYTF.

CDR3 nucleotide sequence: TGTGCCAGCAGTTTACTAGCAGGGGGCGCGAATGGCTACACCTTC. This sequence encodes CASSLLAGGANGYTF. V is TRBV27 and J is TRBJ1-2; TRBD1 matches 8 bases. The V and J ends lost 2 bases and 6 bases, in that order; junction bases with no gene match: 8. The germline CDR1 and CDR2 sequences are MNHEY and SMNVEV (reference sequence). The CDR3 is made up of 15 amino acids.

CDR3 nucleotide sequence: TGTGCCAGCAGCTTACCCCTGAGTTACGAAAACATTCAGTACTTC. Protein: CASSLPLSYENIQYF. The chain joins TRBV11-2 to TRBJ2-4, with D unresolved. The V end lost 2 bases, the J end lost 5 bases, and 13 bases lay between the germline ends. Germline CDR1 reads SGHAT; CDR2 reads FQNNGV. CDR3 length: 15 amino acids. Filled out from reference TRBV11-2 and TRBJ2-4, the complete variable domain reads EAGVAQSPRYKIIEKRQSVAFWCNPISGHATLYWYQQILGQGPKLLIQFQNNGVVDDSQLPKDRFSAERLKGVDSTLKIQPAKLEDSAVYLCASSLPLSYENIQYFGAGTRLSVL.

V gene TRBV4-1 combines with J gene TRBJ2-5, with 12 bases aligning to TRBD2. This CDR3 contains 16 residues. The germline V gene encodes CDR1 MGHRA and CDR2 YSYEKL. The V and J ends lost 4 bases and 2 bases, in that order; junction bases with no gene match: 5. As DNA, the CDR3 is TGCGCCAGCAGCCGCCGACTAGCGGGGGATCAAGAGACCCAGTACTTC. Residues: CASSRRLAGDQETQYF.